The 18 T cell receptor beta chains below come from one sample, sequenced in a study of regulatory T cells in long-lasting Graves disease. Arm-PCR with iRepertoire HTBI primers amplified the CDR3 regions for these TCR beta libraries. A single record per CDR3 protein comes from TCRdb applying MiXCR to the multiplex PCR reads. Of under 450,000 distinct CDR3 sequences in the sample, around 22% are singletons; the top ten hold 26%. Time point meaning: persistent/refractory GD, antithyroid drugs over 5 years with positive TRAb. RNA extracted from PBMCs served as the sequencing template. The sequencing here drew on peripheral blood mononuclear cells (PBMCs), taken when the disease was refractory, from a patient treated with antithyroid drugs. All receptors come from a female donor with Graves disease.

This clonotype came up a few times. A much larger clone sits a single nucleotide away, making a read error possible. The final CDR3 position lacks the conserved phenylalanine or tryptophan, pointing to a likely read error. The genes are TRBV28 and TRBJ1-1; D might be TRBD1 (5 bases). The CDR3 length is 15 residues. V lost 6 bases and J 0 bases, leaving 14 bases between the germline ends. The germline CDR1 and CDR2 sequences are MDHEN and SYDVKM. The CDR3 reads CASRTGGTLNTEAFS. The CDR3 DNA reads as TGTGCCAGCAGGACCGGTGGGACCTTGAACACTGAAGCTTTCTCT.

This clonotype was seen many times. This sequence joins TRBV2 and TRBJ1-1; D is uncertain. CDR1 is SNHLY, CDR2 FYNNEI, per germline. The CDR3 loop spans 13 amino acids. V was pared by 6 bases and J by 4 bases, with 12 bases between. CDR3 sequence: CASRKEPSTEAFF. CDR3 nucleotide sequence: TGTGCCAGCAGGAAGGAGCCCAGCACTGAAGCTTTCTTT.

The chain has TRBV3-1 and TRBJ2-2, with 7 bases lining up with TRBD2. Per germline, CDR1 LGHDT and CDR2 YNNKEL (reference sequence). The CDR3 sequence is 16 residues long. The V and J ends lost 4 bases and 5 bases, in that order; junction bases with no gene match: 10. The CDR3 DNA is TGTGCCAGCAGCCCCCCCCTAGGGGAGGGTACCGGGGAGCTGTTTTTT. Its translation is CASSPPLGEGTGELFF.

This clonotype was recorded at least ten times. The chain recombines TRBV12-3 or TRBV12-4 with TRBJ2-7, with D tentatively TRBD1 or TRBD2 (5 bases each). The V and J ends lost 6 bases and 7 bases respectively, with 16 bases between them. The CDR3 runs 13 residues. Written as DNA, the CDR3 is TGTGCCAGCAGACTGTACGGGGCTCGAGAGCAGTACTTC. It translates to CASRLYGAREQYF.

This clonotype was observed a handful of times. This chain connects TRBV3-1 to TRBJ1-1; D may be TRBD1 (6 bases). CDR3 length: 13 residues. Trimming shortened V by 0 bases and J by 11 bases, and 13 bases separated the two germline ends. Germline CDR1 and CDR2: LGHDT and YNNKEL (reference sequence). The CDR3 reads CASSQEGAPRAFF. The CDR3 region has the DNA TGTGCCAGCAGCCAAGAGGGGGCCCCTCGGGCTTTCTTT.

The V call is TRBV19, the J call TRBJ1-3; 9 positions agree with TRBD1. V was pared by 9 bases and J by 2 bases, with 8 bases of the junction left unmatched. This CDR3 contains 15 residues. Germline V CDR1 and CDR2: LNHDA, SQIVND (reference sequence). The CDR3 is CASLRTGATGNTIYF. CDR3 coding DNA: TGTGCCAGCCTTCGGACAGGGGCGACTGGAAACACCATATATTTT.

This clonotype was detected ten times or more. The chain links TRBV20-1 to TRBJ2-7, with 7 bases lining up with TRBD2. CDR3 size: 15 residues. Germline V gives CDR1 DFQATT, CDR2 SNEGSKA (reference sequence). The V and J ends lost 6 bases and 3 bases, in that order; junction bases with no gene match: 14. CDR3 in DNA: TGCAGTGCCCCTTTCCCTACTAGCGCCGGCTACGAGCAGTACTTC. This codes for CSAPFPTSAGYEQYF.

In its sample, this clonotype was seen many times. V usage is TRBV28 and J usage is TRBJ1-4; 7 nucleotides match TRBD1. The CDR3 covers 12 residues. V lost 8 bases and J lost 9; bases outside the gene matches: 6. Per germline, CDR1 MDHEN and CDR2 SYDVKM. The CDR3 DNA is TGTGCCAGCCGGGACAGCTACCAAAAACTGTTTTTT. Residues: CASRDSYQKLFF.

This clonotype was recorded many times. The chain links TRBV6-2 or TRBV6-3 to TRBJ2-7; 11 nucleotides agree with TRBD2. In germline, CDR1 is MNHEY, CDR2 SVGEGT. The CDR3 sequence is 14 residues long. Trimming removed 4 bases from V and 4 bases from J; junction bases left unmatched: 3. CDR3 amino acids: CASSSLAGGYEQYF. Here the CDR3 DNA reads TGTGCCAGCAGTTCCCTAGCGGGAGGATACGAGCAGTACTTC.

The CDR3 here is CASNSGVQPQHF. CDR3 DNA: TGTGCCAGCAACTCAGGGGTTCAGCCCCAGCATTTT. The chain carries TRBV6-1 and TRBJ1-5, with D tentatively TRBD1 (6 bases). This CDR3 comprises 12 residues. CDR1 and CDR2 from the germline V gene are MNHNS and SASEGT. V lost 7 bases, J lost 6 bases, and 10 bases lay in between.

In this sample, this clonotype turned up a few times. The rearrangement links TRBV29-1 to TRBJ1-4; 8 bases are shared with TRBD1. Trimming took 6 bases from V and 7 from J; bases not matched to a gene: 13. The germline CDR1 and CDR2 sequences are SQVTM and ANQGSEA. The length of the CDR3 is 15 residues. The DNA of the CDR3 is TGCAGCGTGCTCCTAACCGGGACAGGCGGTGAAAAACTGTTTTTT. Translated, it gives CSVLLTGTGGEKLFF.

This clonotype showed up many times. The CDR3 nucleotides read TGTGCCAGCAGCTTAGTTGGAGGTAGCGTCGAGACCCAGTACTTC. Its translation: CASSLVGGSVETQYF. The chain is built from TRBV7-2 and TRBJ2-5; D is perhaps TRBD2 (5 bases). The germline V gene encodes CDR1 SGHTA and CDR2 FQGNSA. The germline V and J ends were trimmed by 1 base and 5 bases, with 14 bases remaining between them. The CDR3 runs to 15 residues.

The chain uses TRBV10-3 and TRBJ1-2; possibly TRBD1 for D (5 bases). V dropped 4 bases and J dropped 2 bases, with 11 bases sitting between them. Germline values: CDR1 ENHRY, CDR2 SYGVKD. CDR3 length equals 14 residues. This CDR3 is CAISGGAENYGYTF. CDR3 DNA: TGTGCCATCAGTGGCGGGGCAGAGAACTATGGCTACACCTTC.

There are many counts of this clonotype. V and J are TRBV28 and TRBJ2-7, with D perhaps TRBD2 (5 bases). CDR3 length equals 13 residues. The V gene lost 2 bases and the J gene lost 5 bases, with 10 bases spanning the gap. Looked up from germline, CDR1 is MDHEN and CDR2 is SYDVKM. The CDR3 nucleotides read TGTGCCAGCAGTTTAAAGGCTAGCCACGAGCAGTACTTC. Translating gives CASSLKASHEQYF.

This clonotype was seen only a few times. The chain has TRBV18 and TRBJ2-1; D perhaps matches TRBD2 (5 bases). The J call may be wrong; the DNA end is better matched by TRBJ2-5. This CDR3 is 14 amino acids long. CDR1 is KGHSH, CDR2 LQKENI, per germline. In DNA form, the CDR3 reads TGTGCCAGCTCACTGAACGGGAACCAAGAGACCCAGTACTTC. Its translation is CASSLNGNQETQYF.

In this sample, this clonotype turned up many times. V usage is TRBV30 and J usage is TRBJ2-7; D unresolved. The V gene lost 3 bases and the J gene lost 5 bases, with 8 bases spanning the gap. CDR3 length: 11 residues. Germline V CDR1 and CDR2: GTSNPN, SVGIG (reference sequence). The CDR3: CAWRGEDEQYF. The CDR3 region has the DNA TGTGCCTGGAGAGGTGAAGACGAGCAGTACTTC.

This chain joins TRBV9 and TRBJ1-1; D is undetermined. V shed 0 bases and J shed 5 bases, with 11 bases lying between them. CDR3 length: 14 residues. The germline V gene encodes CDR1 SGDLS and CDR2 YYNGEE. The CDR3 loop is CASSVVGGSTEAFF. The CDR3 DNA follows: TGTGCCAGCAGCGTAGTAGGAGGGAGTACTGAAGCTTTCTTT.

The chain is built from TRBV7-2 and TRBJ2-4; 7 positions agree with TRBD1. The junction had 11 bases not matched to a gene; V was cut back by 5 bases and J by 4 bases. Germline V gene lookup returns CDR1 SGHTA and CDR2 FQGNSA. The CDR3 has 16 amino acids. The CDR3: CASSPLTRDSKNIQYF. CDR3 coding DNA: TGTGCCAGCAGCCCCCTAACCCGGGACAGTAAAAACATTCAGTACTTC.